One T cell receptor (beta chain) is described in this entry. Its antigen is not identified. The data belong to a study of somatic mutations in cytotoxic T cells in rheumatoid arthritis. General study results and limits: The antigen targets of the expanded CD8+ clones were unknown. Among approximately 60 patients, roughly 8 showed a largest CD8+ clone that surpassed 20% of CD8+ cells.

With V trimmed by 7 bases and J by 2 bases, 6 bases remained unmatched. CDR3 length equals 15 residues. Looked up from germline, CDR1 is SGHVS and CDR2 is FNYEAQ. TCRdb's table, derived via immunoSEQ multiplex PCR, lists solely in-frame clones and lacks some. The sample carries 4,000 to 6,000 clones, 60% to 85% recorded once. The clonotype was recovered from a man aged 70-80 years with rheumatoid arthritis. The chain is built from TRBV7-6 and TRBJ2-1, with TRBD1 identical over 9 bases. The sample was CD8+ T cells sorted from blood. The DNA for the CDR3 is TGTGCCAGCACCTTTGGGACAGGGCCCTACAATGAGCAGTTCTTC. Translation gives CASTFGTGPYNEQFF.